Listed here are 25 T cell receptor beta chains from one sample, sequenced in a study of blood T cell repertoires in COVID-19. Data came from immunoSEQ multiplex PCR; TCRdb stores just in-frame clones and leaves some out. The sample records about 270,000 clones, about 86% being singletons. Material for sequencing was peripheral blood. The receptors derive from a woman in her twenties or thirties with COVID-19, enrolled during active disease.

This clone has just a few counts. The chain couples TRBV1 to TRBJ2-7; the D call of TRBD2 is as the table states it, not checked on the DNA. TRBV1 is recorded as a pseudogene. The CDR3 consists of 17 residues. DNA for the CDR3: TGCACCAGCAGCCAAAGGGCCTCCGGGACTAGTCGGTGTGAGCAGTACTTC. Amino acid sequence: CTSSQRASGTSRCEQYF.

This rearrangement joins TRBV5-5 to TRBJ2-3; D is possibly TRBD1 (5 bases). Germline loops: CDR1 SGHKS, CDR2 YYEKEE (reference sequence). Trimming stripped 4 bases from V and 1 base from J, with 16 bases between. CDR3 length equals 16 residues. For the CDR3, the DNA is TGTGCCAGCAGCCTTGGAGAGGTGGGGCGCACAGATACGCAGTATTTT. It specifies CASSLGEVGRTDTQYF.

The rearrangement joins TRBV24-1 to TRBJ2-2; TRBD1 aligns across 8 bases. Trimming at V came to 3 bases and at J to 4 bases, leaving 6 bases not matched to a gene. The CDR3 consists of 16 residues. Germline V gives CDR1 KGHDR, CDR2 SFDVKD. This chain's CDR3 is CATSDPRQGSTGELFF. In DNA form, the CDR3 reads TGTGCCACCAGTGATCCTCGACAGGGGAGCACCGGGGAGCTGTTTTTT.

The CDR3 DNA is TGTGCCAGTAGTCCCCCGCCAGGGGTTGGCGGCTACACCTTC. It is translated as CASSPPPGVGGYTF. The rearrangement links TRBV19 to TRBJ1-2, with TRBD1 as a possible D gene (6 bases). V lost 5 bases, J lost 8 bases, and 18 bases lay in between. CDR3 length equals 14 residues. The germline CDR1 and CDR2 sequences are LNHDA and SQIVND (reference sequence).

In this sample, this clone turned up once. The J gene is TRBJ2-5, the V gene TRBV6-5; 7 nucleotides align to TRBD1. CDR3 length equals 13 residues. V shed 11 bases and J 0 bases; nucleotides not matched to a gene: 6. Germline CDR1 MNHEY, CDR2 SVGAGI. The CDR3 DNA reads TGTGCCGGTCTACAGGGGCACCAAGAGACCCAGTACTTC. Its protein is CAGLQGHQETQYF.

The rearrangement links TRBV27 to TRBJ1-1, with D tentatively TRBD1 (5 bases). The germline gives CDR1 MNHEY, CDR2 SMNVEV (reference sequence). The CDR3 runs 13 residues. V was cut by 5 bases and J by 5 bases, with 12 bases left in between. CDR3 sequence: CASSIPGGTEAFF. The CDR3, as DNA: TGTGCCAGCAGTATACCCGGGGGAACTGAAGCTTTCTTT.

The J gene is TRBJ1-2, the V gene TRBV19, with TRBD1 identical over 9 bases. V dropped 3 bases and J dropped 4; count of bases not matched to a gene: 9. This CDR3 is built from 16 residues. Germline CDR1 reads LNHDA; CDR2 reads SQIVND (reference sequence). For the CDR3, the DNA is TGTGCCAGTAGTATTCCCGGGACAGGGATCGGCTATGGCTACACCTTC. It encodes CASSIPGTGIGYGYTF.

The table lists this clone with a count of one. The chain is built from TRBV27 and TRBJ2-3; a possible D gene is TRBD2 (5 bases). This CDR3 has 17 residues. V lost 6 bases and J 3 bases, leaving 22 bases between the germline ends. Germline V gives CDR1 MNHEY, CDR2 SMNVEV (reference sequence). The CDR3 DNA reads as TGTGCCAGCAGAACCCCCCTGGGAACCGGAGGAACAGATACGCAGTATTTT. This codes for CASRTPLGTGGTDTQYF.

The chain employs TRBV7-2 and TRBJ1-2, with TRBD1 identical over 7 bases. Germline V gene sequence: CDR1 SGHTA, CDR2 FQGNSA. The CDR3 is 13 residues long. J gave up 4 bases and V 6 bases, and 5 bases lay outside the gene matches. CDR3: CASRRTGGYGYTF. The CDR3 coding sequence is TGTGCCAGCAGGCGGACAGGAGGCTATGGCTACACCTTC.

This chain connects TRBV11-2 to TRBJ2-7; D perhaps matches TRBD2 (6 bases). Germline V CDR1 and CDR2: SGHAT, FQNNGV. Between the trimmed V and J ends, which lost 0 bases and 0 bases, there was a span of 18 bases. This CDR3 comprises 18 residues. The chain's CDR3 is CASSLERAEDYLSYEQYF. CDR3 coding DNA: TGTGCCAGCAGCTTAGAGAGGGCGGAGGACTACCTCTCCTACGAGCAGTACTTC.

V and J are TRBV3-1 (or the pseudogene TRBV3-2) and TRBJ1-3; D unclear. Trimming took off 1 base at V and 3 bases at J, with 13 bases between the two ends. Germline V CDR1 and CDR2: LGHDT, YNNKEL (reference sequence). CDR3 length: 16 residues. The CDR3 sequence: CASSQGRGTGGNTIYF. CDR3 DNA: TGTGCCAGCAGCCAAGGACGGGGAACGGGTGGAAACACCATATATTTT.

The chain is built from TRBV28 and TRBJ1-2; D is undetermined. V lost 6 bases and J lost 6, with 11 bases in between. In germline, CDR1 is MDHEN, CDR2 SYDVKM. The CDR3 covers 12 residues. As DNA, the CDR3 is TGTGCCAGCAGGGTACAAGAGGATGGCTACACCTTC. Amino acid sequence: CASRVQEDGYTF.

V gene TRBV6-5 combines with J gene TRBJ2-4, with TRBD2 as a possible D gene (7 bases). Per germline, CDR1 MNHEY and CDR2 SVGAGI. The CDR3 is made up of 13 amino acids. Trimming cost V 5 bases and J 7 bases, with 12 bases left between them. DNA of the CDR3: TGTGCCAGCAGTATAAGGGGGGGGAACATTCAGTACTTC. Its translation: CASSIRGGNIQYF.

The V gene is TRBV19, the J gene TRBJ1-2; the D is unclear. V gave up 3 bases and J gave up 1 base, with 6 bases separating them. The CDR3 consists of 13 residues. The germline CDR1 and CDR2 sequences are LNHDA and SQIVND (reference sequence). The CDR3 sequence is CASSINSNYGYTF. CDR3 in DNA: TGTGCCAGTAGTATCAACAGTAACTATGGCTACACCTTC. Full variable domain (outside the CDR3, taken from reference TRBV19 and TRBJ1-2): DGGITQSPKYLFRKEGQNVTLSCEQNLNHDAMYWYRQDPGQGLRLIYYSQIVNDFQKGDIAEGYSVSREKKESFPLTVTSAQKNPTAFYLCASSINSNYGYTFGSGTRLTVV.

V gene TRBV19 combines with J gene TRBJ2-4; 7 bases fit TRBD1. CDR1 and CDR2 (germline): LNHDA, SQIVND (reference sequence). V was pared by 3 bases and J by 0 bases, with 14 bases of the junction left unmatched. This CDR3 has 19 amino acids. The CDR3 sequence is CASSMKIGTGVRAKNIQYF. CDR3 coding DNA: TGTGCCAGTAGTATGAAAATCGGAACAGGGGTTCGAGCCAAAAACATTCAGTACTTC.

This rearrangement joins TRBV19 to TRBJ1-6, with 7 bases fitting TRBD1. V shed 4 bases, J shed 14 bases, and the junction held 14 bases outside the gene matches. This CDR3 has 15 residues. Germline CDR1 LNHDA, CDR2 SQIVND (reference sequence). The CDR3 region has the DNA TGTGCCAGTAGTACCTTAGACAGGGCCATTGGGGCCCTCCACTTT. This translates into CASSTLDRAIGALHF.

This chain joins TRBV13 and TRBJ2-1; 13 bases are shared with TRBD2. The germline gives CDR1 PRHDT, CDR2 FYEKMQ (reference sequence). The CDR3 totals 15 residues. J gave up 4 bases and V 4 bases, and 1 base lay outside the gene matches. CDR3 DNA: TGTGCCAGCAGCTCACTAGCGGGGGGGTACAATGAGCAGTTCTTC. Protein sequence: CASSSLAGGYNEQFF.

The chain recombines TRBV19 with TRBJ1-5, with D maybe TRBD1 (6 bases). Germline V gene data show CDR1 as LNHDA and CDR2 as SQIVND (reference sequence). The CDR3 spans 16 residues. V lost 2 bases and J 2 bases, leaving 13 bases between the germline ends. The CDR3 loop is CASSIWGRIRNQPQHF. For the CDR3, the DNA is TGTGCCAGTAGTATATGGGGGCGCATCCGCAATCAGCCCCAGCATTTT. Variable domain in full (rest from reference TRBV19 and TRBJ1-5): DGGITQSPKYLFRKEGQNVTLSCEQNLNHDAMYWYRQDPGQGLRLIYYSQIVNDFQKGDIAEGYSVSREKKESFPLTVTSAQKNPTAFYLCASSIWGRIRNQPQHFGDGTRLSIL.

The V call is TRBV19, the J call TRBJ1-4; D call uncertain. The germline gives CDR1 LNHDA, CDR2 SQIVND (reference sequence). V gave up 7 bases and J gave up 3 bases, with 15 bases separating them. The length of the CDR3 is 15 residues. CDR3 nucleotide sequence: TGTGCCAGTACCCCATCGTGGCTCGCTAATGAAAAACTGTTTTTT. Translation gives CASTPSWLANEKLFF.

This sequence joins TRBV28 and TRBJ1-5; a weak D match, TRBD1 (6 bases). V was cut by 8 bases and J by 4 bases, with 15 bases left in between. Germline lookup yields CDR1 MDHEN and CDR2 SYDVKM. This CDR3 spans 14 amino acids. In DNA, the CDR3 is TGTGCCAGCCTGGACAGCACCCTAAATCAGCCCCAGCATTTT. Translating it yields CASLDSTLNQPQHF.

J is TRBJ1-1 and V is TRBV6-5; D gene ambiguous. The CDR3 is 14 residues long. V was shortened by 5 bases and J by 1 base, with 11 bases between the two germline ends. Germline values: CDR1 MNHEY, CDR2 SVGAGI. The CDR3 bases are TGTGCCAGCAGTCTTCACACACCGAACACTGAAGCTTTCTTT. Its translation: CASSLHTPNTEAFF.

The chain couples TRBV7-8 to TRBJ2-7; TRBD1 agrees at 7 bases. Losses at the gene ends were 6 bases for V and 1 base for J; bases not matched to a gene: 6. The CDR3 runs to 14 residues. Per the germline V gene, CDR1 is SGHVS and CDR2 is FQNEAQ. In DNA, the CDR3 is TGTGCCAGCAGTGGGACAGCAGCTTCCTACGAGCAGTACTTC. Protein: CASSGTAASYEQYF.

The rearrangement uses TRBV6-6 and TRBJ1-6; D unresolved. Looked up from germline, CDR1 is MNHNY and CDR2 is SVGAGI (reference sequence). V shed 7 bases and J shed 0 bases, with 13 bases lying between them. CDR3 length: 16 amino acids. The CDR3 sequence is CASKDSLSSYNSPLHF. The DNA of the CDR3 is TGTGCCAGCAAGGACTCGCTAAGCTCCTATAATTCACCCCTCCACTTT.

The chain couples TRBV5-6 to TRBJ2-1; 8 nucleotides line up with TRBD1. Germline V gene data show CDR1 as SGHDT and CDR2 as YYEEEE. The V gene end was trimmed by 3 bases and the J gene end by 7 bases; junction bases not matched to a gene: 6. The CDR3 totals 14 residues. CDR3 DNA sequence: TGTGCCAGCAGCTATAGACGACAGGGGAATGAGCAGTTCTTC. This codes for CASSYRRQGNEQFF.

This clone has just one count. The J gene is TRBJ2-5, the V gene TRBV5-1; D is perhaps TRBD2 (7 bases). V was clipped by 7 bases and J by 3 bases, with 25 bases between them. The CDR3 totals 17 residues. The germline V gene has CDR1 SGHRS and CDR2 YFSETQ. CDR3 residues: CASVQNDGQREKETQYF. The CDR3 DNA follows: TGCGCCAGCGTACAAAACGACGGACAGCGGGAAAAAGAGACCCAGTACTTC.